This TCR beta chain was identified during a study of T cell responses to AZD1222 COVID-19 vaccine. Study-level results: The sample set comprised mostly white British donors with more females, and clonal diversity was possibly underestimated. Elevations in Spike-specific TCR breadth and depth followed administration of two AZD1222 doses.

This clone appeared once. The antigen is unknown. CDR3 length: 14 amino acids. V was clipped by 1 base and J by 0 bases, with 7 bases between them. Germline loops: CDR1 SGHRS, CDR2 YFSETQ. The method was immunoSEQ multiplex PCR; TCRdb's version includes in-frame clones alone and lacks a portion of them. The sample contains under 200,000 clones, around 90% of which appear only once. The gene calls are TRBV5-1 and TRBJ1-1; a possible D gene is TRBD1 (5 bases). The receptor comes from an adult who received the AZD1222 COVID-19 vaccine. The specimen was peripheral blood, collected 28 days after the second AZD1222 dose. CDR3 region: CASSLWGLNTEAFF. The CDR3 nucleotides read TGCGCCAGCAGCTTGTGGGGCCTGAACACTGAAGCTTTCTTT.